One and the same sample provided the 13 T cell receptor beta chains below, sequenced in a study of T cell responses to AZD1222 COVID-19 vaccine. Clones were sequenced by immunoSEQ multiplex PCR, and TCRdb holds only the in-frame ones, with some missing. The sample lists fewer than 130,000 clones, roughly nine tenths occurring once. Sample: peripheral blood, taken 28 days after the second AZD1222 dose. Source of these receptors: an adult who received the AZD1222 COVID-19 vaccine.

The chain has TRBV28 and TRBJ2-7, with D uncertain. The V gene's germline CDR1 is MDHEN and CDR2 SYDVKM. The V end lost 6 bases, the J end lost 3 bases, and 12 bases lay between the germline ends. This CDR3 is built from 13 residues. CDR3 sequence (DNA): TGTGCCAGCAGCCCCGGGCCCTTCTACGAGCAGTACTTC. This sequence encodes CASSPGPFYEQYF.

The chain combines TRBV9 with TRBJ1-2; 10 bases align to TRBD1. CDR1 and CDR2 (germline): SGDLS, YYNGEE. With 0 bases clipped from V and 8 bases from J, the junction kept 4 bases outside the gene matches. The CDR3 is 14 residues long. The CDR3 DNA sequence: TGTGCCAGCAGCGTAGGACAGGGGGCGCGAGGCTACACCTTC. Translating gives CASSVGQGARGYTF.

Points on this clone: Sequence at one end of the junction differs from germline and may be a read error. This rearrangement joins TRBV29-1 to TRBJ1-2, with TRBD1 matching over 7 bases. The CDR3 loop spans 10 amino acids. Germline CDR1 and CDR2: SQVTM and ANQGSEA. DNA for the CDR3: TGCAGCGTTGATAGGGCGGGACAGAACTTC. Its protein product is CSVDRAGQNF.

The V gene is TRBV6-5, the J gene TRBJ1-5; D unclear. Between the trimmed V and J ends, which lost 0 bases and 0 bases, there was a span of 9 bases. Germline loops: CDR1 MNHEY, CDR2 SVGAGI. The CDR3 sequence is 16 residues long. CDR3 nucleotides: TGTGCCAGCAGTTACTCGAGCCCGTATAGCAATCAGCCCCAGCATTTT. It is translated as CASSYSSPYSNQPQHF.

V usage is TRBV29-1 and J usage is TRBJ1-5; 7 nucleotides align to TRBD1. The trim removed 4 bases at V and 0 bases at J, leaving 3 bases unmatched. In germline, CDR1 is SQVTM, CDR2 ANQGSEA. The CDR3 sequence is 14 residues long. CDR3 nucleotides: TGCAGCGTTGTAGGGACAGATAGCAATCAGCCCCAGCATTTT. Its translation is CSVVGTDSNQPQHF.

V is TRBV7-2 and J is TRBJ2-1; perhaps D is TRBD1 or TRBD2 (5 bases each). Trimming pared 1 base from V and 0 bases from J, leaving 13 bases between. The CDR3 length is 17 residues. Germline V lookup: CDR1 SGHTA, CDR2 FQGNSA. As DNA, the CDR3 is TGTGCCAGCAGCTTAGTTGCCGGGGCCTACTCCTACAATGAGCAGTTCTTC. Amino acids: CASSLVAGAYSYNEQFF.

Here the CDR3 reads CASSLPFLSSGETYNEQFF. Here the CDR3 DNA reads TGTGCCAGCAGTTTACCCTTCCTTTCTTCCGGGGAAACCTACAATGAGCAGTTCTTC. The genes are TRBV28 and TRBJ2-1, with a possible D match to TRBD2 (5 bases). The V and J ends lost 2 bases and 2 bases respectively, with 22 bases between them. Per germline, CDR1 MDHEN and CDR2 SYDVKM. The CDR3 is 19 residues long.

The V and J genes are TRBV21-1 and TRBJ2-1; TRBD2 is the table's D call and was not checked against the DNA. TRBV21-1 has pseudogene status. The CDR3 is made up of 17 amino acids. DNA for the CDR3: TGTGCCAGCATTCAAAAAATTAGCGGCCACTCCGACAATGAGCAGTTCTTC. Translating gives CASIQKISGHSDNEQFF.

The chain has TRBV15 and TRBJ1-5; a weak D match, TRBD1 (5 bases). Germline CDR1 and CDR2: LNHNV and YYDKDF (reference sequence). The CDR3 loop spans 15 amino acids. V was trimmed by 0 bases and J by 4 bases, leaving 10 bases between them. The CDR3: CATSRDKGLNQPQHF. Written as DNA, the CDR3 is TGTGCCACCAGCAGAGATAAGGGGCTTAATCAGCCCCAGCATTTT. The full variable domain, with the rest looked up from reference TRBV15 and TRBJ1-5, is DAMVIQNPRYQVTQFGKPVTLSCSQTLNHNVMYWYQQKSSQAPKLLFHYYDKDFNNEADTPDNFQSRRPNTSFCFLDIRSPGLGDTAMYLCATSRDKGLNQPQHFGDGTRLSIL.

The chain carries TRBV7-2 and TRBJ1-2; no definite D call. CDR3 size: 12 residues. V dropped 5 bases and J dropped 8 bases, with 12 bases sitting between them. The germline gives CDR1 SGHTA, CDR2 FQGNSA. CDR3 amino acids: CASSHRPSGYTF. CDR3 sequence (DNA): TGTGCCAGCAGCCACCGACCGTCGGGCTACACCTTC.

The CDR3 sequence: CASSWGQVYGYTF. CDR3 in DNA: TGTGCCAGCAGTTGGGGACAGGTCTATGGCTACACCTTC. The rearrangement joins TRBV28 to TRBJ1-2; TRBD1 matches 8 bases. The V gene end was trimmed by 4 bases and the J gene end by 4 bases; junction bases not matched to a gene: 2. This CDR3 region has 13 residues. Germline loops: CDR1 MDHEN, CDR2 SYDVKM.

CDR3 in DNA: TGTGCCACCAGCAGATCCCCGGGACAGGGGTGGGGCTACACCTTC. Protein sequence: CATSRSPGQGWGYTF. The chain employs TRBV15 and TRBJ1-2; 10 bases match TRBD1. J lost 8 bases, V lost 2 bases, and 8 bases had no gene match. The CDR3 covers 15 residues. CDR1 and CDR2 (germline): LNHNV, YYDKDF (reference sequence).

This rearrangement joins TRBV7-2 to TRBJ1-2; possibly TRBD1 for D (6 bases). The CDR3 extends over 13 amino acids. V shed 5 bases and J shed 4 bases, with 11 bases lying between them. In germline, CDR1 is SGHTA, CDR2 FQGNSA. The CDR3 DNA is TGTGCCAGCAGCCTCGGACAGCCCTATGGCTACACCTTC. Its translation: CASSLGQPYGYTF.